The source of this TCR beta chain is a study of T-cell memory formation after mild COVID-19. TCRdb re-analysed the 5' RACE reads in MiXCR, keeping a single row per CDR3 protein. The table lists 150,000 to 200,000 distinct CDR3 sequences, about a fifth of them singletons. Between the trimmed V and J ends, which lost 7 bases and 8 bases, there was a span of 17 bases. Germline CDR1 and CDR2: MNHEY and SMNVEV (reference sequence). The CDR3 has 13 residues. The chain is built from TRBV27 and TRBJ1-2; perhaps TRBD1 as D (5 bases). This clonotype originated in a man younger than 35 who had mild COVID-19 (a few samples of this study predate the infection). Cell type and time point are not known. Sequencing input: PBMCs or a T cell subset sorted from them (not recorded which). CDR3 nucleotide sequence: TGTGCCAGCACCGACAGAATGGGTATGGGCTACACCTTC. Its protein product is CASTDRMGMGYTF.